The 8 T cell receptor beta chains presented below share a single source sample, sequenced in a study of cytomegalovirus exposure and HLA in healthy donors (TCRdb year 2017). The library was made by the immunoSEQ multiplex PCR assay. TCRdb limited this immuneACCESS table to in-frame rearrangements with V and J called. A share of clones is missing; checked studies link under half to unresolved V genes, and the rest is unexplained. Present in this sample are 75,000 to 90,000 clones, about 96% of which were seen just once. The ten largest clones take up 1.5% to 2% of the sample. The sample was PBMCs. The origin of the receptors is a man younger than 30 in good health and CMV-seropositive.

V gene TRBV5-6 combines with J gene TRBJ1-5, with D uncertain. Trimming removed 0 bases from V and 2 bases from J, with 9 bases in between. CDR3 length: 15 amino acids. CDR1 SGHDT and CDR2 YYEEEE come from the germline V gene. CDR3 sequence: CASSLATGGNQPQHF. The CDR3 bases are TGTGCCAGCAGCTTGGCTACCGGGGGCAATCAGCCCCAGCATTTT.

The genes are TRBV6-1 and TRBJ2-1; 7 bases line up with TRBD1. After removal of 7 bases from V and 3 bases from J, the junction contained 6 bases not matched to a gene. Germline V CDR1 and CDR2: MNHNS, SASEGT. This CDR3 spans 14 amino acids. The CDR3 region has the DNA TGTGCCAGCAAACGGGACAGCTTCTACAATGAGCAGTTCTTC. This encodes CASKRDSFYNEQFF.

V usage is TRBV9 and J usage is TRBJ1-2, with TRBD1 matching over 7 bases. Germline CDR1 reads SGDLS; CDR2 reads YYNGEE. Germline trimming cut 3 bases from V and 4 bases from J; bases unmatched to any gene: 9. The CDR3 sequence is 15 residues long. CDR3 region: CASSARDSGLYGYTF. CDR3 nucleotides: TGTGCCAGCAGCGCCCGGGACAGCGGCCTCTATGGCTACACCTTC.

The V call is TRBV10-3, the J call TRBJ2-7; TRBD2 matches at 12 bases. This CDR3 is 16 amino acids long. Trimming cost V 7 bases and J 0 bases; bases outside gene matches: 7. Germline loops: CDR1 ENHRY, CDR2 SYGVKD. Here the CDR3 DNA reads TGTGCCATCACTAGCGGGAGGGCCGACCTCTCCTACGAGCAGTACTTC. Its protein is CAITSGRADLSYEQYF.

The chain joins TRBV15 to TRBJ1-1, with D perhaps TRBD1 (6 bases). The V gene lost 0 bases and the J gene lost 10 bases, with 12 bases spanning the gap. This CDR3 is 13 amino acids long. CDR1 is LNHNV, CDR2 YYDKDF, per germline (reference sequence). Here the CDR3 DNA reads TGTGCCACCAGCAGAGATTGGGGGGGGGCAGCTTTCTTT. It yields the protein CATSRDWGGAAFF.

This clone was recorded only once. The V gene is TRBV19, the J gene TRBJ1-4; TRBD1 matches at 8 bases. V was pared by 11 bases and J by 0 bases, with 5 bases of the junction left unmatched. Germline-derived CDR1 and CDR2 are LNHDA and SQIVND (reference sequence). This CDR3 comprises 14 residues. The DNA for the CDR3 is TGTGCCTCCCAGGGGGCGGCAACTAATGAAAAACTGTTTTTT. This translates into CASQGAATNEKLFF. Complete variable domain (other parts from reference TRBV19 and TRBJ1-4): DGGITQSPKYLFRKEGQNVTLSCEQNLNHDAMYWYRQDPGQGLRLIYYSQIVNDFQKGDIAEGYSVSREKKESFPLTVTSAQKNPTAFYLCASQGAATNEKLFFGSGTQLSVL.

The genes are TRBV9 and TRBJ2-3; a possible D gene is TRBD2 (5 bases). Trimming removed 3 bases from V and 5 bases from J, with 10 bases in between. CDR1 is SGDLS, CDR2 YYNGEE, per germline. This CDR3 region has 13 residues. This CDR3 reads CASSGAGLDTQYF. CDR3 DNA: TGTGCCAGCAGCGGGGCGGGCCTAGATACGCAGTATTTT.

The chain couples TRBV7-2 to TRBJ2-3, with 14 bases identical to TRBD2. CDR3 size: 18 residues. V lost 2 bases and J lost 6; bases outside the gene matches: 10. Germline-derived CDR1 and CDR2 are SGHTA and FQGNSA. The CDR3 DNA sequence: TGTGCCAGCAGCTTAATAGGACTAGCGGGAGGCCCGCGGGATACGCAGTATTTT. Protein product: CASSLIGLAGGPRDTQYF. The entire variable domain, with the rest obtained from reference TRBV7-2 and TRBJ2-3, is as follows: GAGVSQSPSNKVTEKGKDVELRCDPISGHTALYWYRQSLGQGLEFLIYFQGNSAPDKSGLPSDRFSAERTGGSVSTLTIQRTQQEDSAVYLCASSLIGLAGGPRDTQYFGPGTRLTVL.